The sequence of this T cell receptor (beta chain) was determined in a study of T cells in Graves' hyperthyroidism and ophthalmopathy. The study, taken as a whole, reports: Onset of ophthalmopathy came a median around 6.5 months after the model predicted it.

Remarks on this clonotype: What it binds is not known.

The CDR3 consists of 16 residues. Trimming shortened V by 5 bases and J by 5 bases, and 18 bases separated the two germline ends. Researchers took RNA transcripts and amplified the TCR beta CDR3 regions from them. Carried out on the TCR CDR3, a first-round RT-PCR used the HTBI primer set. TCRdb re-analysed the multiplex PCR reads in MiXCR, keeping a single row per CDR3 protein. Of approximately 400,000 distinct CDR3 sequences listed, over 12% are singletons. The receptor comes from a man between 50 and 59 years old with Graves' ophthalmopathy. The specimen sequenced was blood. J is TRBJ2-2 and V is TRBV12-3 or TRBV12-4, with D possibly TRBD2 on 6 matching bases. CDR3 residues: CASSLMGGGSTGELFF. The CDR3 nucleotides are TGTGCCAGCAGTCTAATGGGGGGAGGTTCGACCGGGGAGCTGTTTTTT.